This T cell receptor beta chain is from a study of T cell repertoires in cytomegalovirus infection. General study findings and limits: Cumulative public TCR beta family frequency identified CMV carriers with the relevant HLA.

In TCRdb, the reads were re-called with MiXCR into one record per CDR3 protein. The table includes 680,000 or so distinct CDR3 sequences, around a third detected once. Concerning this clonotype itself: The antigen is undetermined.

Trimming removed 4 bases at V and 0 bases at J, with 16 bases between. Germline V gene lookup returns CDR1 SEHNR and CDR2 FQNEAQ (reference sequence). The CDR3 is 17 residues long. The sample consisted of cultured PBMCs, taken from culture after CMV antigen stimulation. The rearrangement joins TRBV7-9 to TRBJ1-3; D is unresolved. This TCR derives from a human donor in good health (CMV status not recorded). Some clones in this sample may be carry-over from other donors' samples. The CDR3 protein is CASSSTYSPGSGNTIYF. The CDR3 nucleotides read TGTGCCAGCAGCTCGACCTACTCGCCGGGCTCTGGAAACACCATATATTTT.